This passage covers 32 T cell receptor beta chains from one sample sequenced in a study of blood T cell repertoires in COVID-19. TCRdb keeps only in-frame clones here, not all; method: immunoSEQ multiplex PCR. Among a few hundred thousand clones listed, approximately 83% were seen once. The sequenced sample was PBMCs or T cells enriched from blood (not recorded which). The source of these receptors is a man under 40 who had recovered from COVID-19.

The CDR3 is CATTLMDEQYF. The CDR3 bases are TGTGCCACCACCCTAATGGACGAGCAGTACTTC. This sequence joins TRBV6-5 and TRBJ2-7; D not resolved. V was trimmed by 10 bases and J by 5 bases, leaving 12 bases between them. The CDR3 sequence is 11 residues long. Germline V gene lookup returns CDR1 MNHEY and CDR2 SVGAGI.

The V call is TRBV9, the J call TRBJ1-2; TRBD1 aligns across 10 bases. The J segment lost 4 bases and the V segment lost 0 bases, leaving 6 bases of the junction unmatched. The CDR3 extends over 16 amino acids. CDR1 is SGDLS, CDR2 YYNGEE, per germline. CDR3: CASSVDRGQGVYGYTF. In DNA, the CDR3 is TGTGCCAGCAGCGTAGATCGCGGACAGGGGGTCTATGGCTACACCTTC. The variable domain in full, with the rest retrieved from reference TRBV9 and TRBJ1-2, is DSGVTQTPKHLITATGQRVTLRCSPRSGDLSVYWYQQSLDQGLQFLIQYYNGEERAKGNILERFSAQQFPDLHSELNLSSLELGDSALYFCASSVDRGQGVYGYTFGSGTRLTVV.

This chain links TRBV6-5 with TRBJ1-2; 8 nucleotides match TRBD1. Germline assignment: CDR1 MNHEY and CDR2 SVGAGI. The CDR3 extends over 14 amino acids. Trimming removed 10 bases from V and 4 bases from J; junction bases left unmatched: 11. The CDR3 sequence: CATTKGQGGYGYTF. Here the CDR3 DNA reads TGTGCCACCACGAAAGGACAGGGAGGCTATGGCTACACCTTC.

CDR3 DNA sequence: TGTGCCAGCAACTTCTGGATGGACAGGAACACTGAAGCTTTCTTT. Residues: CASNFWMDRNTEAFF. The chain employs TRBV13 and TRBJ1-1, with D maybe TRBD1 (6 bases). The germline V gene encodes CDR1 PRHDT and CDR2 FYEKMQ (reference sequence). V lost 7 bases and J 1 base, leaving 16 bases between the germline ends. This CDR3 spans 15 amino acids.

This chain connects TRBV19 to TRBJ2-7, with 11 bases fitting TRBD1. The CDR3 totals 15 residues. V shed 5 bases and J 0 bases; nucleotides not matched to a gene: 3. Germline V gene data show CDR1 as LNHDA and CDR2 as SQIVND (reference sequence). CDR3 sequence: CASSVGQGASYEQYF. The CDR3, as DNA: TGTGCCAGTAGTGTCGGACAGGGGGCCTCCTACGAGCAGTACTTC. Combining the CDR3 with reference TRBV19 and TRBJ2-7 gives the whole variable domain DGGITQSPKYLFRKEGQNVTLSCEQNLNHDAMYWYRQDPGQGLRLIYYSQIVNDFQKGDIAEGYSVSREKKESFPLTVTSAQKNPTAFYLCASSVGQGASYEQYFGPGTRLTVT.

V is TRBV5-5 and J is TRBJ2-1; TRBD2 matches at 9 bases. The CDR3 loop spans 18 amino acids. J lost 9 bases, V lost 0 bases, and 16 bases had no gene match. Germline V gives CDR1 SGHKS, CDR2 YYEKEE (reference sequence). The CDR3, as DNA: TGTGCCAGCAGCTTGGAGGCGGGGGGGACACGGGAAGGAGGTGAGCAGTTCTTC. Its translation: CASSLEAGGTREGGEQFF.

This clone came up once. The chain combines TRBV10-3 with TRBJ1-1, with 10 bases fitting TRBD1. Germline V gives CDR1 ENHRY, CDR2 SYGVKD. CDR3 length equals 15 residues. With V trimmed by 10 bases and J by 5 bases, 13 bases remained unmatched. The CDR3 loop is CATGLTGTGATEAFF. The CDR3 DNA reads TGTGCCACCGGATTAACCGGGACAGGGGCGACTGAAGCTTTCTTT.

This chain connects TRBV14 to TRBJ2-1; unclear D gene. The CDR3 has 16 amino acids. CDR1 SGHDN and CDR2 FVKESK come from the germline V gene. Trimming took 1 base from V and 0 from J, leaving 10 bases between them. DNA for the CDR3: TGTGCCAGCAGCCAAGCTGTGCGGAGCTCCTACAATGAGCAGTTCTTC. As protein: CASSQAVRSSYNEQFF.

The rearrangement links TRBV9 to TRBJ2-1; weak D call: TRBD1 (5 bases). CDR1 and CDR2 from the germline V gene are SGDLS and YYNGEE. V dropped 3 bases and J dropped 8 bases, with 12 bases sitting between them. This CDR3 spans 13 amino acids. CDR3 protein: CASSDSLGDEQFF. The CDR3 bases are TGTGCCAGCAGCGATAGCCTAGGGGATGAGCAGTTCTTC.

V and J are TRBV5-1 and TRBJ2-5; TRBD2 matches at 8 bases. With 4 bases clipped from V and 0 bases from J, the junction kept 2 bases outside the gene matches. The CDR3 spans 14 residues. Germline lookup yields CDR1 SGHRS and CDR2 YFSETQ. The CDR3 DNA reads TGCGCCAGCAGCGGCGGGGGGTACCAAGAGACCCAGTACTTC. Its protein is CASSGGGYQETQYF.

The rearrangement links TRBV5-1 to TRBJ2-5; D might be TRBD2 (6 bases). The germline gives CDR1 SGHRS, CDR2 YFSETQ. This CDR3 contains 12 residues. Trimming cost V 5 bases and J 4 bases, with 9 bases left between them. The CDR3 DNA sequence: TGCGCCAGCAGGAGGGAGGCAGAGACCCAGTACTTC. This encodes CASRREAETQYF.

The CDR3 spells CASSQDRGGGYQETQYF. The CDR3 DNA reads TGTGCCAGCAGCCAAGATCGTGGCGGGGGGTACCAAGAGACCCAGTACTTC. This chain connects TRBV3-1 (or the pseudogene TRBV3-2) to TRBJ2-5, with 8 bases that match TRBD2. The CDR3 length is 17 residues. Losses at the gene ends were 0 bases for V and 0 bases for J; bases not matched to a gene: 6. The V gene's germline CDR1 is LGHDT and CDR2 YNNKEL (reference sequence).

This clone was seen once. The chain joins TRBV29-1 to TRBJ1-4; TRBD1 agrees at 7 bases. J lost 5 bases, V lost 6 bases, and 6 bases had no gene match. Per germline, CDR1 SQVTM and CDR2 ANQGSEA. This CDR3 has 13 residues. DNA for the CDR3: TGCAGCGTAGTTCACAGGGGAAATGAAAAACTGTTTTTT. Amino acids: CSVVHRGNEKLFF.

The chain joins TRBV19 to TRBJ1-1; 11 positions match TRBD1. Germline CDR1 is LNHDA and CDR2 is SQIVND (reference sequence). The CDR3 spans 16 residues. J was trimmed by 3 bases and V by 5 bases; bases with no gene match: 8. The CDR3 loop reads CASSPRTGGVHTEAFF. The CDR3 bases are TGTGCCAGTAGTCCCCGGACAGGGGGCGTTCACACTGAAGCTTTCTTT.

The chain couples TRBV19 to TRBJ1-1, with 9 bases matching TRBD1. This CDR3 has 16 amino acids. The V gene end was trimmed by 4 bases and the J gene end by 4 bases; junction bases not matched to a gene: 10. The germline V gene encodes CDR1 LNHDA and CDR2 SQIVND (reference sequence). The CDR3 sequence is CASSKTGTGRGTEAFF. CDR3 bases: TGTGCCAGTAGTAAAACCGGGACAGGGAGGGGCACTGAAGCTTTCTTT.

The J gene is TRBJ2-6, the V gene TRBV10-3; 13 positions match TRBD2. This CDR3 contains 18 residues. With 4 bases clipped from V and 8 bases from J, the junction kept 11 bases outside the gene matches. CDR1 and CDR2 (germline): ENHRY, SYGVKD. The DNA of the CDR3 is TGTGCCATCAGTGGTGGACTAGCGGGGGTTCTAGGGTCCAACGTCCTGACTTTC. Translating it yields CAISGGLAGVLGSNVLTF.

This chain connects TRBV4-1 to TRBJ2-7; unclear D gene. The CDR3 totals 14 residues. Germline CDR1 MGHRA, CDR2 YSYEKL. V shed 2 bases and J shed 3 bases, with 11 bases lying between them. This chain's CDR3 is CASSQTRLVYEQYF. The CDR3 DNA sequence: TGCGCCAGCAGCCAAACCAGACTGGTCTACGAGCAGTACTTC.

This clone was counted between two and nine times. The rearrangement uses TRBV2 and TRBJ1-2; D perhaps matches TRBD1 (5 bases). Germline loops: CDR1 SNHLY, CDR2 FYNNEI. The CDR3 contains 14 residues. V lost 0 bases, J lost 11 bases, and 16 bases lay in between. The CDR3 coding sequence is TGTGCCAGCAGTGAAGCGGGCCGCCTCGGGGGATACACCTTC. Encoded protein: CASSEAGRLGGYTF.

CDR3 DNA sequence: TGTGCCAGCAGCCCCGGGGGTTGGGATAATTCACCCCTCCACTTT. This gives the protein CASSPGGWDNSPLHF. J is TRBJ1-6 and V is TRBV7-9; possible D gene TRBD1, 5 bases. Trimming removed 5 bases at V and 5 bases at J, with 13 bases between. CDR3 length: 15 residues. Germline V gene data show CDR1 as SEHNR and CDR2 as FQNEAQ (reference sequence).

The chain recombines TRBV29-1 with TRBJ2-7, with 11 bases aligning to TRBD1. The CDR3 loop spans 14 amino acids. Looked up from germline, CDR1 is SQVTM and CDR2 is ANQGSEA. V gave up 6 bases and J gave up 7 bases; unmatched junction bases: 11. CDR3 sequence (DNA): TGCAGCGTCCAAGATGGGGACAGGGGGAAAGAGCAGTACTTC. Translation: CSVQDGDRGKEQYF.

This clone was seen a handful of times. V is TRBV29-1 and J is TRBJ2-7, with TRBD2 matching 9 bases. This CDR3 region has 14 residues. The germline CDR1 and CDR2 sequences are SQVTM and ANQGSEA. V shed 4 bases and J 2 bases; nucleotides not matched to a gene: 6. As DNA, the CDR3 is TGCAGCGTTGCACTTGCGGGGGGGCCCTACGAGCAGTACTTC. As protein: CSVALAGGPYEQYF.

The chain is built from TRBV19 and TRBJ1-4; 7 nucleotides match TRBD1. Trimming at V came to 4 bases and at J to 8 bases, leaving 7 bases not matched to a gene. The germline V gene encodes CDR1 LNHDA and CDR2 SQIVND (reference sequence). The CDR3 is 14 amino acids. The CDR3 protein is CASSNRGSIEKLFF. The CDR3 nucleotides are TGTGCCAGTAGTAACAGGGGTTCCATCGAAAAACTGTTTTTT.

CDR3 loop: CASSPGTGGGLDTEAFF. In nucleotides, the CDR3 is TGTGCCAGCAGCCCAGGGACAGGGGGAGGTCTGGACACTGAAGCTTTCTTT. The rearrangement joins TRBV7-6 to TRBJ1-1; 11 bases are a match to TRBD1. Trimming at V came to 5 bases and at J to 3 bases, leaving 11 bases not matched to a gene. The CDR3 is 17 amino acids. Germline V gene data show CDR1 as SGHVS and CDR2 as FNYEAQ.

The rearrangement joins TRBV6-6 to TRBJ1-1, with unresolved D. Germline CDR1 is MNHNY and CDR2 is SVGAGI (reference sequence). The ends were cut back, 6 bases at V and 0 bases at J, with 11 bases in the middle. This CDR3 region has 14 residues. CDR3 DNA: TGTGCCAGCAGCCAGAAGTCCCTGAACACTGAAGCTTTCTTT. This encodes CASSQKSLNTEAFF.

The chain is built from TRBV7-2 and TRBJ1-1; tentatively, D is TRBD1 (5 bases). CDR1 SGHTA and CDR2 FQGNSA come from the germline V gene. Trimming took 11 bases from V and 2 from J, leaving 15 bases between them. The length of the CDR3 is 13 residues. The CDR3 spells CAEAIDRNTEAFF. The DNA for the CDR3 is TGTGCCGAAGCGATCGACAGAAACACTGAAGCTTTCTTT. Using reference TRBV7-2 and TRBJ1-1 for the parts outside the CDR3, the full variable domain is GAGVSQSPSNKVTEKGKDVELRCDPISGHTALYWYRQSLGQGLEFLIYFQGNSAPDKSGLPSDRFSAERTGGSVSTLTIQRTQQEDSAVYLCAEAIDRNTEAFFGQGTRLTVV.

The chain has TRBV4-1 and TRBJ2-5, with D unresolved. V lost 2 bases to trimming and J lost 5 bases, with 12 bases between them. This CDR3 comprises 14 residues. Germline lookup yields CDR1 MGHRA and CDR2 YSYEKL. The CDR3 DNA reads TGCGCCAGCAGCCAATCGCCTAACGTTGAGACCCAGTACTTC. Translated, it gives CASSQSPNVETQYF.

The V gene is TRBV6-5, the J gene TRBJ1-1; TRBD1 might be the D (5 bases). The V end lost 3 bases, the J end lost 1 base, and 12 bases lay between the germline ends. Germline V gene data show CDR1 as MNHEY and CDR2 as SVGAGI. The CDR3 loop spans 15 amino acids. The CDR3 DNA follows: TGTGCCAGCAGTTATGGCGGGGGAGGGAACACTGAAGCTTTCTTT. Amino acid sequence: CASSYGGGGNTEAFF.

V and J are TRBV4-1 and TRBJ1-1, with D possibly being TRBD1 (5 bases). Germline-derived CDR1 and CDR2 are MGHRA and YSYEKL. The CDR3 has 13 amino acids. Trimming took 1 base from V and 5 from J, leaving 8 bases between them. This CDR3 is CASSQVRGTEAFF. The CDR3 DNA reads TGCGCCAGCAGCCAAGTAAGGGGTACTGAAGCTTTCTTT.

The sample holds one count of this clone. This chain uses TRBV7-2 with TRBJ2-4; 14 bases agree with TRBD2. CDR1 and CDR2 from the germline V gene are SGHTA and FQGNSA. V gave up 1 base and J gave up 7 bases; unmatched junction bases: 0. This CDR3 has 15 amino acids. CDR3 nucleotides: TGTGCCAGCAGCTTAGGACTAGCGGGGGGGAACATTCAGTACTTC. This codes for CASSLGLAGGNIQYF.

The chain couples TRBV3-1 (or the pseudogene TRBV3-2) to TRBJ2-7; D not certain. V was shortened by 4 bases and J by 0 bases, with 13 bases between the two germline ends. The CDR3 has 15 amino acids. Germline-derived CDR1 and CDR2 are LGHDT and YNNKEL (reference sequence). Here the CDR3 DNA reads TGTGCCAGCAGCCGGAGCTCCTACCCCTCCTACGAGCAGTACTTC. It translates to CASSRSSYPSYEQYF.

The CDR3 coding sequence is TGCGCCAGCAGCCAAGTTCTAGGAGCAGGGGGCTCATCTGGAAACACCATATATTTT. Translated: CASSQVLGAGGSSGNTIYF. V is TRBV4-3 and J is TRBJ1-3; 8 bases map to TRBD1. CDR3 length equals 19 residues. The ends lost 1 base at V and 1 base at J; junction bases unmatched: 12. Germline-derived CDR1 and CDR2 are LGHNA and YSLEER.

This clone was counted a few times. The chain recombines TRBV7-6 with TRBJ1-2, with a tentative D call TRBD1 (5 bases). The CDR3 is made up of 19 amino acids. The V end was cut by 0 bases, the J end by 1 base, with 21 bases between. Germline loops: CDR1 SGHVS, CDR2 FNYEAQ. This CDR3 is CASSLAVGAFSTLNYGYTF. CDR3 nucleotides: TGTGCCAGCAGCTTAGCGGTTGGGGCCTTTTCAACCCTTAACTATGGCTACACCTTC.